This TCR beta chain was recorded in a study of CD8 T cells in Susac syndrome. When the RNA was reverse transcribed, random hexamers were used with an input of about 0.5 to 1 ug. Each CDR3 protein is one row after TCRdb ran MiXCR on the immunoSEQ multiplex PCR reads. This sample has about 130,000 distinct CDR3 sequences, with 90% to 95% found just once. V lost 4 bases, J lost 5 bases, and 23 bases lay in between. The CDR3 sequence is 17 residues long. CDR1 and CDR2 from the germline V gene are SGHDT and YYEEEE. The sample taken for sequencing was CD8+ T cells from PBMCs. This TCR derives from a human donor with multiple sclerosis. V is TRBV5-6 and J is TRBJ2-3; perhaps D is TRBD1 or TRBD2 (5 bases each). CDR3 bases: TGTGCCAGCAGCCCGAGGGAACTGGGACCGCTCGGAGATACGCAGTATTTT. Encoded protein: CASSPRELGPLGDTQYF.